This T cell receptor beta chain was found in a study of control samples from healthy donors and cancer patients. Assay: immunoSEQ multiplex PCR; the TCRdb copy retains only in-frame clones and omits some. This repertoire shows fewer than 200,000 clones, just over 90% found once; its top ten account for about 4%. Specimen: blood. This receptor was identified in a woman aged 55-69 years in good health.

The CDR3 DNA sequence: TGTGCAAGTCGCCTAGAGACAGGGGCCTACCAAGAGACCCAGTACTTC. This translates into CASRLETGAYQETQYF. The chain recombines TRBV12-2 with TRBJ2-5; the table's D call TRBD1 went unverified against the DNA. TRBV12-2 is an annotated pseudogene. The CDR3 spans 16 residues.